Sequencing of this T cell receptor beta chain was carried out in a study of radiotherapy plus CTLA-4 blockade in lung cancer. Study-level background: Among enrolled patients, over 15% responded and approximately 33% achieved disease control.

Assay: immunoSEQ multiplex PCR; the TCRdb copy retains only in-frame clones and omits some. The top ten hold approximately 15% of the sample, which has approximately 82,000 clones, over 80% seen once. The CDR3 spans 16 residues. CDR1 SQVTM and CDR2 ANQGSEA come from the germline V gene. The ends lost 1 base at V and 4 bases at J; junction bases unmatched: 11. The chain has TRBV29-1 and TRBJ1-2, with TRBD1 identical over 8 bases. This specimen was peripheral blood, taken from a patient treated with radiotherapy plus ipilimumab. The receptor was isolated from a human donor with non-small cell lung cancer that progressed on radiotherapy plus ipilimumab. Here the CDR3 reads CSVEVFSRGRFYGYTF. The CDR3 region has the DNA TGCAGCGTTGAAGTGTTCTCCAGGGGGCGTTTCTATGGCTACACCTTC.